This record covers a single T cell receptor (beta chain). The CDR3 loop spans 12 amino acids. Germline CDR1 and CDR2: SGHAT and FQNNGV. V lost 3 bases, J lost 8 bases, and 3 bases stayed unmatched. Repertoires were generated with immunoSEQ multiplex PCR, while TCRdb's copy carries only in-frame clones and drops some. This repertoire shows 55,000 to 70,000 clones, about 90% found once; its top ten account for more than 2%. These data come from a study of lymphopenia after photon versus proton radiotherapy. The clonotype comes from a middle-aged man with gastric cancer. Source: peripheral blood, taken from a patient treated with photon-based radiotherapy. This chain links TRBV11-2 with TRBJ1-1, with 7 bases lining up with TRBD1. The CDR3 region has the DNA TGTGCCAGCAGCTTGGACAGGACCGAAGCTTTCTTT. Translated, it gives CASSLDRTEAFF.